What follows are 30 T cell receptor beta chains derived from one specimen sequenced in a study. In TCRdb, the 5' RACE reads were re-called with MiXCR into one record per CDR3 protein. The repertoire consists of 50,000 to 75,000 distinct CDR3 sequences, with approximately 23% occurring once and the leading ten covering over 2.5%. Sequencing was done on a sample of memory CD4+ T cells sorted from a lymph node. The subset denotes: memory CD4+ T cells, CD4+CD45RO+CD25-. These receptors all stem from a female donor with breast cancer.

This clonotype has more than one count but fewer than ten. The chain links TRBV5-1 to TRBJ1-6; D ambiguous. Germline CDR1 and CDR2: SGHRS and YFSETQ. The ends were cut back, 4 bases at V and 10 bases at J, with 24 bases in the middle. The CDR3 totals 17 residues. CDR3 residues: CASSVSSGRGGVSPLHF. Written as DNA, the CDR3 is TGCGCCAGCAGCGTCTCCTCGGGGAGAGGTGGCGTCTCACCCCTCCACTTT.

This clonotype was seen only a few times. The chain recombines TRBV7-2 with TRBJ1-5; D is possibly TRBD1 (6 bases). The germline CDR1 and CDR2 sequences are SGHTA and FQGNSA. Trimming cost V 5 bases and J 4 bases, with 18 bases left between them. CDR3 size: 16 residues. DNA of the CDR3: TGTGCCAGCAGCCCCGGGGTGGGGGCAGGGAATCAGCCCCAGCATTTT. Its protein product is CASSPGVGAGNQPQHF.

This clonotype was counted a few times. The gene calls are TRBV12-3 or TRBV12-4 and TRBJ1-3; D may be TRBD1 (5 bases). The CDR3 totals 16 residues. V lost 5 bases, J lost 0 bases, and 14 bases lay in between. Here the CDR3 reads CASSPPGHHSGNTIYF. CDR3 nucleotides: TGTGCCAGCAGTCCCCCTGGACACCACTCTGGAAACACCATATATTTT.

Concerning this clonotype: A much larger clone lies a single base off, so this may be a read error. The chain is built from TRBV5-1 and TRBJ1-2; D may be TRBD1 (5 bases). Looked up from germline, CDR1 is SGHRS and CDR2 is YFSETQ. The CDR3 has 12 residues. V was shortened by 7 bases and J by 7 bases, with 14 bases between the two germline ends. CDR3 loop: CASLGGLRGYTF. CDR3 sequence (DNA): TGCGCCAGCCTGGGGGGGTTACGTGGCTACACCTTC. The full variable domain, completed using reference TRBV5-1 and TRBJ1-2, is KAGVTQTPRYLIKTRGQQVTLSCSPISGHRSVSWYQQTPGQGLQFLFEYFSETQRNKGNFPGRFSGRQFSNSRSEMNVSTLELGDSALYLCASLGGLRGYTFGSGTRLTVV.

Concerning this clonotype itself: A much bigger clone sits one base away, suggesting this may be a read error. This CDR3 is missing its conserved last phenylalanine or tryptophan, likely due to a read error. The genes are TRBV7-2 and TRBJ1-3; D may be TRBD1 (5 bases). Germline V gene data show CDR1 as SGHTA and CDR2 as FQGNSA. V was trimmed by 5 bases and J by 0 bases, leaving 14 bases between them. The CDR3 runs to 16 residues. The CDR3 reads CASSEEGVNSGNTIYL. The CDR3 coding sequence is TGTGCCAGCAGCGAAGAAGGGGTTAACTCTGGAAACACCATATATCTT.

This clonotype was counted a few times. This chain links TRBV6-2 or TRBV6-3 with TRBJ1-1; 12 bases fit TRBD1. The germline gives CDR1 MNHEY, CDR2 SVGEGT. The V segment lost 2 bases and the J segment 1 base; nucleotides outside the gene matches: 5. This CDR3 spans 17 amino acids. The CDR3 DNA follows: TGTGCCAGCAGTTACGGGACAGGGGGCCGGTGGAACACTGAAGCTTTCTTT. This sequence encodes CASSYGTGGRWNTEAFF.

The chain joins TRBV18 to TRBJ1-1; weak D call: TRBD1 (5 bases). This CDR3 is built from 15 residues. Trimming removed 0 bases from V and 2 bases from J, with 10 bases in between. The germline V gene has CDR1 KGHSH and CDR2 LQKENI. The CDR3 nucleotides are TGTGCCAGCTCACCACCGGCCGGGGCTAACACTGAAGCTTTCTTT. Residues: CASSPPAGANTEAFF.

In its sample, this clonotype was seen once. V and J are TRBV20-1 and TRBJ2-1; 7 bases line up with TRBD2. The J segment lost 8 bases and the V segment lost 1 base, leaving 8 bases of the junction unmatched. The CDR3 extends over 14 amino acids. CDR1 and CDR2 (germline): DFQATT, SNEGSKA (reference sequence). The CDR3 DNA follows: TGCAGTGCTAGAGCGGGACTAACTCTCCATGAGCAGTTCTTC. Translated: CSARAGLTLHEQFF.

For this clonotype: One end of the junction varies from germline; a read error may be responsible. The CDR3 is CTSSLGGEETQYF. The CDR3 coding sequence is TGCACCAGCAGCTTGGGAGGAGAAGAGACCCAGTACTTC. The chain links TRBV5-1 to TRBJ2-5; D is possibly TRBD2 (6 bases). CDR1 is SGHRS and CDR2 is YFSETQ in the germline V gene. This CDR3 spans 13 amino acids.

V usage is TRBV20-1 and J usage is TRBJ2-3; no clear D gene. The germline gives CDR1 DFQATT, CDR2 SNEGSKA (reference sequence). V was clipped by 0 bases and J by 1 base, with 8 bases between them. The CDR3 has 14 amino acids. In DNA form, the CDR3 reads TGCAGTGCTAGAGATTTTGGAGGCACAGATACGCAGTATTTT. Its translation: CSARDFGGTDTQYF.

The chain links TRBV20-1 to TRBJ1-3, with 7 bases identical to TRBD1. Trimming removed 3 bases from V and 0 bases from J; junction bases left unmatched: 8. The CDR3 is 16 amino acids. Germline V lookup: CDR1 DFQATT, CDR2 SNEGSKA (reference sequence). CDR3 bases: TGCAGTGCTAGGGAAGGGGACAGAGGCTCTGGAAACACCATATATTTT. Amino acid sequence: CSAREGDRGSGNTIYF.

The chain joins TRBV9 to TRBJ2-2, with D tentatively TRBD1 (5 bases). CDR1 is SGDLS and CDR2 is YYNGEE in the germline V gene. CDR3 size: 13 residues. V lost 4 bases and J lost 8, with 12 bases in between. For the CDR3, the DNA is TGTGCCAGCAGCATCCGGACAATAGGGGAGCTGTTTTTT. Amino acids: CASSIRTIGELFF.

The chain couples TRBV27 to TRBJ1-6; 11 positions agree with TRBD1. The CDR3 has 17 residues. CDR1 is MNHEY and CDR2 is SMNVEV in the germline V gene (reference sequence). V lost 6 bases, J lost 0 bases, and 4 bases stayed unmatched. For the CDR3, the DNA is TGTGCCAGCAGCGCGGACAGGGGGCCCTCCTATAATTCACCCCTCCACTTT. Its protein is CASSADRGPSYNSPLHF.

This chain joins TRBV5-1 and TRBJ1-2; TRBD1 matches 9 bases. CDR1 is SGHRS and CDR2 is YFSETQ in the germline V gene. The CDR3 runs to 15 residues. After removal of 3 bases from V and 6 bases from J, the junction contained 9 bases not matched to a gene. Here the CDR3 DNA reads TGCGCCAGCAGCTCCGCCGGGACAGGGACGGATGGCTACACCTTC. This translates into CASSSAGTGTDGYTF. Full variable domain (remainder filled in from reference TRBV5-1 and TRBJ1-2): KAGVTQTPRYLIKTRGQQVTLSCSPISGHRSVSWYQQTPGQGLQFLFEYFSETQRNKGNFPGRFSGRQFSNSRSEMNVSTLELGDSALYLCASSSAGTGTDGYTFGSGTRLTVV.

V gene TRBV7-2 combines with J gene TRBJ2-3; D may be TRBD1 (5 bases). The V end lost 2 bases, the J end lost 1 base, and 10 bases lay between the germline ends. The CDR3 totals 15 residues. CDR1 is SGHTA and CDR2 is FQGNSA in the germline V gene. The CDR3 nucleotides read TGTGCCAGCAGCTTACAGGGAAAGGGCACAGATACGCAGTATTTT. Its translation: CASSLQGKGTDTQYF.

This clonotype was seen more than once but under ten times. The chain joins TRBV20-1 to TRBJ1-1; unclear D gene. Germline CDR1 DFQATT, CDR2 SNEGSKA (reference sequence). The V end was cut by 2 bases, the J end by 0 bases, with 4 bases between. CDR3 length: 12 residues. Here the CDR3 reads CSARILNTEAFF. The CDR3 nucleotides are TGCAGTGCTAGAATTCTGAACACTGAAGCTTTCTTT.

This clonotype occurred a few times. The rearrangement uses TRBV5-1 and TRBJ2-5; D unclear. The germline V gene has CDR1 SGHRS and CDR2 YFSETQ. The CDR3 covers 15 residues. Trimming took off 0 bases at V and 2 bases at J, with 11 bases between the two ends. CDR3 protein: CASSLAGLQQETQYF. The DNA for the CDR3 is TGCGCCAGCAGCTTGGCCGGGCTACAGCAAGAGACCCAGTACTTC.

The gene calls are TRBV5-1 and TRBJ2-6; no definite D call. The length of the CDR3 is 15 residues. The ends were cut back, 7 bases at V and 4 bases at J, with 15 bases in the middle. Germline V gene data show CDR1 as SGHRS and CDR2 as YFSETQ. CDR3 residues: CASFNEPSGANVLTF. CDR3 coding DNA: TGCGCCAGCTTTAACGAACCTTCCGGGGCCAACGTCCTGACTTTC.

This chain connects TRBV5-5 to TRBJ2-7, with D possibly matching TRBD1 (6 bases). CDR3 size: 14 residues. V lost 4 bases and J lost 4, with 15 bases in between. The germline CDR1 and CDR2 sequences are SGHKS and YYEKEE (reference sequence). CDR3 in DNA: TGTGCCAGCAGCCAAACCCGGGACACGTACGAGCAGTACTTC. It encodes CASSQTRDTYEQYF.

The gene calls are TRBV6-1 and TRBJ2-7, with D unresolved. Germline V gives CDR1 MNHNS, CDR2 SASEGT. The CDR3 is 15 residues long. V gave up 3 bases and J gave up 0 bases, with 12 bases separating them. This chain's CDR3 is CASSDMDAYSYEQYF. CDR3 nucleotide sequence: TGTGCCAGCAGTGATATGGACGCCTACTCCTACGAGCAGTACTTC.

The rearrangement uses TRBV6-2 or TRBV6-3 and TRBJ2-7; TRBD2 matches at 9 bases. The germline gives CDR1 MNHEY, CDR2 SVGEGT. This CDR3 is built from 15 residues. V dropped 2 bases and J dropped 4; count of bases not matched to a gene: 6. In DNA form, the CDR3 reads TGTGCCAGCAGTTACGGAGGGACTAGCCTTTACGAGCAGTACTTC. Amino acids: CASSYGGTSLYEQYF.

In this sample, this clonotype turned up many times. V and J are TRBV7-6 and TRBJ1-3; a weak D match, TRBD1 (6 bases). The length of the CDR3 is 18 residues. Germline V lookup: CDR1 SGHVS, CDR2 FNYEAQ. The V and J ends lost 0 bases and 2 bases respectively, with 17 bases between them. The CDR3 region is CASSLAVAQGGTGNTIYF. In DNA, the CDR3 is TGTGCCAGCAGCTTAGCGGTGGCACAGGGCGGAACTGGAAACACCATATATTTT. Full variable domain (rest looked up from reference TRBV7-6 and TRBJ1-3): GAGVSQSPRYKVTKRGQDVALRCDPISGHVSLYWYRQALGQGPEFLTYFNYEAQQDKSGLPNDRFSAERPEGSISTLTIQRTEQRDSAMYRCASSLAVAQGGTGNTIYFGEGSWLTVV.

The chain is built from TRBV4-1 and TRBJ1-1; no firm D call. The CDR3 loop spans 15 amino acids. The ends were cut back, 1 base at V and 2 bases at J, with 11 bases in the middle. Germline assignment: CDR1 MGHRA and CDR2 YSYEKL. The CDR3 DNA reads TGCGCCAGCAGCCAAGTTGCACAGCCTAACACTGAAGCTTTCTTT. It specifies CASSQVAQPNTEAFF.

This clonotype was recorded a few times. The chain joins TRBV12-3 or TRBV12-4 to TRBJ1-1; 8 positions agree with TRBD1. V was clipped by 4 bases and J by 1 base; unmatched bases: 2. The length of the CDR3 is 14 residues. This chain's CDR3 is CASSWGTGNTEAFF. CDR3 nucleotide sequence: TGTGCCAGCAGTTGGGGGACAGGGAACACTGAAGCTTTCTTT.

This clonotype was observed a handful of times. The CDR3 protein is CASSPSKRGDIHEQYF. The CDR3, as DNA: TGTGCCAGCAGCCCCTCCAAACGTGGGGACATCCACGAGCAGTACTTC. The chain is built from TRBV7-9 and TRBJ2-7, with D maybe TRBD1 (6 bases). Germline lookup yields CDR1 SEHNR and CDR2 FQNEAQ (reference sequence). The CDR3 runs to 16 residues. V was clipped by 5 bases and J by 5 bases, with 22 bases between them.

Points on this clonotype: In this CDR3 the conserved last residue, phenylalanine or tryptophan, is missing, so a read error is likely. The rearrangement links TRBV20-1 to TRBJ2-1; 8 bases are shared with TRBD2. Germline V gives CDR1 DFQATT, CDR2 SNEGSKA (reference sequence). CDR3 length: 16 residues. The CDR3 here is CSARDQRAGAYNEQFV. The CDR3 DNA reads TGTAGTGCTAGAGATCAACGAGCGGGAGCCTACAATGAGCAGTTCGTC.

This clonotype was detected only once. This sequence may be a read error, since a much larger clone differs from it by one base. The chain couples TRBV6-6 to TRBJ2-3, with 8 bases matching TRBD2. Germline trimming cut 8 bases from V and 0 bases from J; bases unmatched to any gene: 13. Germline values: CDR1 MNHNY, CDR2 SVGAGI (reference sequence). This CDR3 comprises 17 residues. CDR3 residues: CASGSDVSGMSTDTQYF. CDR3 DNA: TGTGCCAGCGGTTCGGACGTTAGCGGGATGAGCACAGATACGCAGTATTTT.

This clonotype has at least ten counts. The gene calls are TRBV6-2 or TRBV6-3 and TRBJ1-5, with D perhaps TRBD1 (5 bases). Germline-derived CDR1 and CDR2 are MNHEY and SVGEGT. Trimming shortened V by 2 bases and J by 4 bases, and 9 bases separated the two germline ends. The CDR3 totals 14 residues. The CDR3 spells CASSYHDSNQPQHF. CDR3 in DNA: TGTGCCAGCAGTTACCACGACAGTAATCAGCCCCAGCATTTT.

In the case of this clonotype: Relative to the germline gene, one junction end is altered; a read error may explain this. The chain has TRBV7-3 and TRBJ2-1; 7 bases fit TRBD1. Germline CDR1 is SGHTA and CDR2 is FQGTGA. There are 16 residues in the CDR3. The CDR3 is CASSARRDSAFNEQCF. The CDR3 nucleotides read TGTGCCAGCAGCGCACGCCGGGACAGCGCCTTCAATGAGCAGTGCTTC.

The V call is TRBV15, the J call TRBJ1-1; no definite D call. From germline, CDR1 is LNHNV and CDR2 YYDKDF (reference sequence). The CDR3 is 18 amino acids. V gave up 0 bases and J gave up 12 bases, with 29 bases separating them. The CDR3 coding sequence is TGTGCCACCAGCAGAGATAGAACCCGGGGTGGATTTTCCCCGTTGACTTTCTTT. Residues: CATSRDRTRGGFSPLTFF. The full variable domain, completed using reference TRBV15 and TRBJ1-1, is DAMVIQNPRYQVTQFGKPVTLSCSQTLNHNVMYWYQQKSSQAPKLLFHYYDKDFNNEADTPDNFQSRRPNTSFCFLDIRSPGLGDTAMYLCATSRDRTRGGFSPLTFFGQGTRLTVV.